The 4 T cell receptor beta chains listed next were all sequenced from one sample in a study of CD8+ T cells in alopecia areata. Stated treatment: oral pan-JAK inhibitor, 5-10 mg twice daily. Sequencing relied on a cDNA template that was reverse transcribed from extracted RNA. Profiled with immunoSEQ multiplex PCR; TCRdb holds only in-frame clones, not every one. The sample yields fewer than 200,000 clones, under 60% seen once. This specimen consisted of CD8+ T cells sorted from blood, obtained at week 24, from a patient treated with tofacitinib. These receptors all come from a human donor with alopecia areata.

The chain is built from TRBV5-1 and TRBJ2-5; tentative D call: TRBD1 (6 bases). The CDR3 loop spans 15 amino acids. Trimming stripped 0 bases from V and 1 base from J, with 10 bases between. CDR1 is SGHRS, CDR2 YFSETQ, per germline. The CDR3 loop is CASSLARGVQETQYF. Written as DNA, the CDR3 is TGCGCCAGCAGCTTGGCCAGGGGTGTCCAAGAGACCCAGTACTTC.

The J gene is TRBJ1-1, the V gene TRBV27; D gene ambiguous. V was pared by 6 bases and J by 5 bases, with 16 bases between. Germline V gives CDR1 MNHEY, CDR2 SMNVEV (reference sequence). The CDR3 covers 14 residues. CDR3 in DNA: TGTGCCAGCAGCATTTCTTACAGCCTTACTGAAGCTTTCTTT. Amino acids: CASSISYSLTEAFF.

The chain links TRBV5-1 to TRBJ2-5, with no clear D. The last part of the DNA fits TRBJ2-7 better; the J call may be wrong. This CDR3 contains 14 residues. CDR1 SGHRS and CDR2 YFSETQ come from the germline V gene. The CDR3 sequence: CASSLGAGSYEQYF. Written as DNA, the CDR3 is TGCGCCAGCAGCTTGGGCGCAGGATCCTACGAGCAGTACTTC.

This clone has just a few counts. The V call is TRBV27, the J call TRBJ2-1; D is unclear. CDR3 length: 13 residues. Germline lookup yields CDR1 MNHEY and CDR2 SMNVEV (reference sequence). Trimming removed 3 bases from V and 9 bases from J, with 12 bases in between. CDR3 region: CASSFGLSGEQFF. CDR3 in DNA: TGTGCCAGCAGTTTTGGCCTCTCGGGTGAGCAGTTCTTC.